This T cell receptor beta chain was obtained from a study of cytomegalovirus exposure and HLA in healthy donors (dated by TCRdb to the late 2010s). Study-wide context: An earlier analysis of a few hundred of the donors reported about 260 Gb of sequence data and some 110 million unique TCR beta sequences obtained from about 200 million T cells. Roughly 300 gigabases of sequencing data and roughly 80 million unique TCR sequences made up an early release that covered 640 HLA-typed donors. Of the 300 to 500 genotyped donors, 81% were placed in the genetic ancestry cluster associated with self-reported Caucasian donors. The aim of the study was to test whether cataloging public T cell receptors could identify signatures of past pathogen exposure. The study used immunosequencing to profile the T cell repertoires of under 700 subjects and linked those repertoires to cytomegalovirus serostatus. In addition to the first cohort of roughly 700 subjects, a separate validation cohort of over 90 different subjects was used. The study combined high-throughput TCR immunosequencing, statistical association of individual TCRs with disease status, and machine learning to predict cytomegalovirus infection status. A later analysis re-examined previously published TCR beta repertoires from hundreds of donors and added high-resolution HLA genotyping to investigate patterns of TCR occurrence. Rather than drawing on any new phenotypic data, the later analysis identified candidate immune exposures from TCR beta sequences and the way those sequences occurred across donors. An earlier analysis of around 580 of the donors used high-throughput TCR beta sequencing to judge whether each TCR beta V gene segment behaved as functional or pseudogenic. Alongside the repertoire data, information on donor age, sex, ethnicity and CMV serostatus was compiled. Genome-wide SNP genotypes for about three fifths of the roughly 670 donors were used in a later genetic analysis, which treated that subset as a discovery cohort. Every repertoire in the discovery cohort had been generated on one and the same sequencing platform. Both class I and class II loci were covered by HLA typing, at four-digit resolution. The number of typed donors differed by locus: about 620-640 for A, B, C, DRB1 and DQB1; 522 for DQA1; some 610 for DPA1; and some 470 for DPB1. Four to six DR-DQ haplotypes were handled as single units for association and clustering because linkage in the cohort was strong. Among almost 400 genotyped donors of the cohort, an average of roughly 240,000 unique TCR beta nucleotide sequences were sequenced per donor, around 18% of them non-productive. The investigation overall reported the following: A later analysis reported that several top co-occurrence clusters appeared linked to parvovirus B19, influenza, CMV and Epstein-Barr virus. The classifier was reported to diagnose cytomegalovirus status with high specificity and sensitivity in both the original cohort and the validation cohort. V-gene and J-gene trimming of TCR beta chains was associated with a missense DCLRE1C variant in a later genetic analysis, and the association was replicated in an independent cohort. When HLA alleles, especially DR and DQ, strongly co-occurred, TCR associations were difficult to assign to individual alleles. The earlier analysis of almost 600 of the donors excluded 15 to 20 rarely observed V segments, including chromosome 9 orphons, because counts were too low. The authors suggested that the approach could potentially be generalized to other disease states and immunological phenotypes. Correlated functional status among segregating V segments might be attributable to linkage disequilibrium, but an unknown experimental factor could not be ruled out. A later analysis found that HLA-associated TCR beta chains were more clonally expanded and had lower generation probabilities than equally common non-associated chains. In a later analysis, most CMV-associated TCR beta chains were found to appear HLA-restricted, with HLA associations seemingly driven largely by CMV exposure. In vitro tests confirmed that three of the cytomegalovirus-associated TCR beta chains recognize cytomegalovirus antigens. In a later genetic analysis, fewer N-insertions in productive TCRs were reported among donors in an Asian-associated ancestry cluster than the 666-donor mean. Only TCR beta chains were sequenced in this cohort, and the absence of alpha or paired-chain data limited detectable features. Specific HLA alleles were associated with 16,951 TCR beta sequences at a false discovery rate of 0.05 in a later analysis. Broadly in line with IMGT annotations, most TCR beta V segments showed up in productive rearrangements about 87% or about 30% of the time in an earlier analysis of 587 of the donors. Most TCR sequences were observed very rarely across donors, whereas some public TCRs were present in many individuals. The study listed 150 to 200 TCR beta chains as associated with cytomegalovirus. The only immune exposure information available for the cohort was CMV serostatus. Some IMGT-functional V segments, including TRBV6-2 and TRBV6-3, could not be told apart with the 87-base-pair reads, so those segments were excluded. The presence/absence analyses assumed that sequencing depth was roughly uniform across donors, and that assumption may not be true. A further reported finding was that TCR beta sequences accurately predicted the HLA-A and HLA-B alleles for most subjects in the first cohort. According to a later analysis, TCR association rates differed among HLA loci, with DRB1 alleles showing the most associated TCRs and HLA-C alleles showing the fewest. HLA typing was unavailable for some donors at each locus, so association tests used only the typed subset. A cluster of highly shared sequence variants was judged likely to be a technical artifact of the sequencing pipeline.

The library was prepared using the immunoSEQ multiplex PCR assay. For the multiplex PCR, a mixture combining 60 forward primers for TCR Vbeta segments and 13 reverse primers for TCR Jbeta segments was used. The CDR3 region of rearranged TCR beta genes was amplified from genomic DNA by a multiplex PCR assay. Amplified TCR beta libraries were sequenced as 87-base-pair reads on the Illumina HiSeq System. For the original study's pipeline: Across the 700 or so repertoires, a later analysis counted approximately 75 million unique TCR beta chains, 9 million to 14 million of which were shared by at least two donors. A nearest-neighbor algorithm error-corrected the raw reads and collapsed the reads into unique sequences, merging closely related sequences to remove PCR and sequencing errors. To assign V, D and J gene segments, CDR3 sequences were aligned to IMGT reference sequences. Each retained sequence needed at least a six-nucleotide match to both a V gene segment and a J gene segment. A rearrangement counted as productive if the CDR3 had no stop codons and remained in frame with V and J, and every other rearrangement counted as non-productive. Following IMGT convention, CDR3 was defined as the stretch from the second conserved V-encoded cysteine to the conserved J-encoded phenylalanine. The earlier analysis of 500 to 650 of the donors excluded any sequence lacking an unambiguous match to a single V gene segment. In an earlier analysis of approximately 610 of the donors, V segments were called functional above 56.7% productive rearrangements and were called segregating when the between-donor standard deviation exceeded 5%. A statistical classification framework was built to diagnose cytomegalovirus status from the catalog of TCR beta chain sequences. V and J gene assignment, in a later analysis, came from comparing TCR nucleotide sequences with IMGT/GENE-DB human TR gene sequences. Using the TCRdist pipeline, a later analysis assigned CDR3 sequences along with most-parsimonious VDJ recombination scenarios. In a later analysis, each TCR beta chain was defined by its CDR3 amino acid sequence together with its V-gene family, and reads lacking a unique V-gene family were excluded. To address suspected cross-contamination and a sequencing artifact, a later analysis removed over 500 highly shared, low-generation-probability nucleotide sequences. For each public chain, a later analysis derived a clonal expansion index from normalized ranks of inferred template counts within each repertoire. A later analysis computed generation probabilities with a VDJ recombination model fitted to out-of-frame rearrangements, and checked the results against IGoR. Hypergeometric tests were used in a later analysis to score TCR-TCR, TCR-HLA and TCR-CMV co-occurrence, with a repertoire-size bias correction applied to the TCR pairs. A later analysis estimated false discovery rates by permuting HLA or CMV assignments 20 times. A later analysis grouped co-occurring TCRs with DBSCAN, adding TCRdist sequence similarity when clustering within HLA-allele-positive subsets. Co-occurrence clustering excluded repertoires with fewer than 30,000 or more than 120,000 public chains, plus five with anomalous nucleotide sharing. TCRdb stores this immuneACCESS table with in-frame sequences only. Part of the clones is absent; in the studies checked, under half of the shortfall reflects unresolved V genes, and no reason is known for the rest. V and J calls and clone size are given by that table; D and trimming were obtained from the DNA. Counted in this sample were 100,000 to 150,000 clones; 70% to 75% of them appeared once. Together, the top ten hold about 2.1% of the sample.

This clone appeared a single time. This clone's antigen is unknown. No base qualities exist here, and no much larger clone lies one base off it. The cohort comprised 550 to 700 healthy bone marrow donors. Cohort members were all nominally healthy when sampled, although unrecorded immune exposures were likely present. The donor was CMV seropositive and belonged to the group of 250 to 300 seropositive cohort members. A peripheral blood sample was collected from each donor, and TCR beta sequencing was performed on peripheral blood mononuclear cells. The Qiagen DNeasy Blood Extraction Kit was used to extract genomic DNA from the blood cell samples. Including cysteine and phenylalanine, the CDR3 has 14 amino acids. Of all the DNA, just the CDR3 is kept, 42 bases in frame from base 1.

The rearranged chain carries TRBV21-1 and TRBJ1-2; TRBD1 is the table's D call and was not checked against the DNA. TRBV21-1 is reported as a pseudogene. The receptor was derived from a middle-aged woman in good health and CMV-seropositive. Sequenced: PBMCs. CDR3 protein: CASSKAHRERRHTF. The nucleotide sequence is TGTGCCAGCAGCAAAGCTCACAGGGAACGTAGGCACACCTTC.